The 21 T cell receptor beta chains presented below share a single source sample, sequenced in a study of identical twins. TCRdb analysed the 5' RACE reads with MiXCR anew, one entry per CDR3 protein. The sample has about 280,000 distinct CDR3 sequences, under 9.5% seen once. These data were also filed under a second study, of yellow fever vaccine responses in identical twins.

Sequencing input: memory (CD45RO+) T cells sorted from blood. Receptors originate from a woman under 30 in good health.

This clonotype was observed a few times. The chain recombines TRBV7-6 with TRBJ2-3, with 8 bases fitting TRBD2. With 8 bases clipped from V and 4 bases from J, the junction kept 8 bases outside the gene matches. This CDR3 spans 14 amino acids. In germline, CDR1 is SGHVS, CDR2 FNYEAQ. In nucleotides, the CDR3 is TGTGCCAGCGGGCAAAGCGGGAGTCCAGATACGCAGTATTTT. Its translation is CASGQSGSPDTQYF.

In regard to this clonotype: With a much larger clone just one base away, this may be a read error. A read error is likely, as this CDR3 ends without the conserved phenylalanine or tryptophan. This chain joins TRBV12-3 or TRBV12-4 and TRBJ2-2; tentatively, D is TRBD1 (6 bases). The V end lost 6 bases, the J end lost 7 bases, and 12 bases lay between the germline ends. This CDR3 comprises 13 residues. The CDR3 DNA sequence: TGTGCCAGCAGCCGCAGGGGCGTCGGGGAGCTGTTTCTT. Its translation: CASSRRGVGELFL.

This clonotype was counted many times. The CDR3 reads CATSRVQRTYNEQFF. CDR3 nucleotide sequence: TGTGCCACCAGCAGAGTCCAGCGGACCTACAATGAGCAGTTCTTC. The chain uses TRBV15 and TRBJ2-1; weak D call: TRBD2 (5 bases). CDR1 and CDR2 (germline): LNHNV, YYDKDF (reference sequence). V was cut by 1 base and J by 2 bases, with 9 bases left in between. The CDR3 runs to 15 residues.

This clonotype was counted many times. The chain combines TRBV3-1 with TRBJ1-2; 10 positions match TRBD1. V dropped 6 bases and J dropped 8; count of bases not matched to a gene: 9. The CDR3 totals 14 residues. Looked up from germline, CDR1 is LGHDT and CDR2 is YNNKEL (reference sequence). DNA for the CDR3: TGTGCCAGCAGTCCGGGACAGGGGATCGGCGGCTACACCTTC. It specifies CASSPGQGIGGYTF.

V and J are TRBV7-3 and TRBJ2-3; the D is unclear. The germline V gene encodes CDR1 SGHTA and CDR2 FQGTGA. The CDR3 has 13 amino acids. The V gene lost 2 bases and the J gene lost 6 bases, with 9 bases spanning the gap. The CDR3 DNA follows: TGTGCCAGCAGCTTATCCTACTCCGATACGCAGTATTTT. Translated, it gives CASSLSYSDTQYF.

This clonotype was recorded a few times. CDR3 residues: CASSLGAGDTQYF. CDR3 nucleotides: TGTGCCAGCAGCTTAGGGGCGGGGGATACGCAGTATTTT. The rearrangement links TRBV11-2 to TRBJ2-3; D might be TRBD2 (6 bases). The CDR3 is 13 residues long. V was clipped by 1 base and J by 6 bases, with 8 bases between them. Germline V gene sequence: CDR1 SGHAT, CDR2 FQNNGV. Variable domain in full (rest from reference TRBV11-2 and TRBJ2-3): EAGVAQSPRYKIIEKRQSVAFWCNPISGHATLYWYQQILGQGPKLLIQFQNNGVVDDSQLPKDRFSAERLKGVDSTLKIQPAKLEDSAVYLCASSLGAGDTQYFGPGTRLTVL.

This clonotype has at least ten counts. This chain joins TRBV7-3 and TRBJ2-1; D may match TRBD1 or TRBD2 (5 bases each). Per germline, CDR1 SGHTA and CDR2 FQGTGA. V lost 1 base, J lost 8 bases, and 6 bases lay in between. The CDR3 loop spans 12 amino acids. CDR3 sequence: CASSLMGDEQFF. The CDR3 nucleotides read TGTGCCAGCAGCTTAATGGGGGATGAGCAGTTCTTC.

There are a few counts of this clonotype. V gene TRBV24-1 combines with J gene TRBJ2-7, with 8 bases matching TRBD1. CDR1 and CDR2 from the germline V gene are KGHDR and SFDVKD. The CDR3 extends over 14 amino acids. With 4 bases clipped from V and 10 bases from J, the junction kept 11 bases outside the gene matches. CDR3 residues: CATSEGQVAADQYF. Written as DNA, the CDR3 is TGTGCCACCAGTGAGGGACAGGTCGCCGCCGATCAGTACTTC.

This clonotype came up many times. The chain couples TRBV15 to TRBJ1-6; 9 nucleotides agree with TRBD1. Germline-derived CDR1 and CDR2 are LNHNV and YYDKDF (reference sequence). Trimming cost V 2 bases and J 8 bases; bases outside gene matches: 4. This CDR3 contains 15 residues. The CDR3 here is CATSRSRTGDSPLHF. The CDR3 DNA reads as TGTGCCACCAGCAGATCCCGGACAGGGGATTCACCCCTCCACTTT. Drawing the rest from reference TRBV15 and TRBJ1-6, the complete variable domain is DAMVIQNPRYQVTQFGKPVTLSCSQTLNHNVMYWYQQKSSQAPKLLFHYYDKDFNNEADTPDNFQSRRPNTSFCFLDIRSPGLGDTAMYLCATSRSRTGDSPLHFGNGTRLTVT.

This clonotype has ten or more counts. CDR3 region: CASSFPPGLVTDTQYF. As DNA, the CDR3 is TGTGCCAGCAGTTTCCCCCCCGGGCTAGTAACAGATACGCAGTATTTT. J is TRBJ2-3 and V is TRBV12-3 or TRBV12-4; D remains unclear. Between the trimmed V and J ends, which lost 3 bases and 3 bases, there was a span of 16 bases. The CDR3 runs to 16 residues.

This clonotype showed up many times. The J gene is TRBJ2-5, the V gene TRBV5-6; D gene ambiguous. Germline V gives CDR1 SGHDT, CDR2 YYEEEE. V was shortened by 4 bases and J by 0 bases, with 13 bases between the two germline ends. The CDR3 is 15 residues long. CDR3 residues: CASSPSFGDQETQYF. CDR3 DNA: TGTGCCAGCAGCCCGTCTTTTGGCGACCAAGAGACCCAGTACTTC.

This clonotype was counted many times. The chain links TRBV11-2 to TRBJ2-5; tentatively, D is TRBD1 or TRBD2 (5 bases each). Between the trimmed V and J ends, which lost 4 bases and 2 bases, there was a span of 8 bases. Germline V lookup: CDR1 SGHAT, CDR2 FQNNGV. The CDR3 is made up of 13 amino acids. CDR3: CASSSEGQETQYF. CDR3 sequence (DNA): TGTGCCAGCAGCTCCGAGGGGCAAGAGACCCAGTACTTC.

V and J are TRBV3-1 and TRBJ2-4, with 10 bases fitting TRBD2. This CDR3 is 16 amino acids long. Germline CDR1 is LGHDT and CDR2 is YNNKEL (reference sequence). J was trimmed by 0 bases and V by 4 bases; bases with no gene match: 3. CDR3 bases: TGTGCCAGCAGCCCCGCTAGCGGGGGAGCCAAAAACATTCAGTACTTC. Its protein product is CASSPASGGAKNIQYF.

Many counts were recorded for this clonotype. The chain is built from TRBV10-3 and TRBJ1-2; TRBD1 aligns across 7 bases. With 11 bases clipped from V and 4 bases from J, the junction kept 7 bases outside the gene matches. This CDR3 is 12 amino acids long. The germline V gene has CDR1 ENHRY and CDR2 SYGVKD. CDR3 amino acids: CAGRDSSYGYTF. In nucleotides, the CDR3 is TGTGCCGGACGGGACAGTTCCTATGGCTACACCTTC.

This clonotype was detected a few times. The V call is TRBV11-2, the J call TRBJ2-5; 10 nucleotides align to TRBD2. This CDR3 contains 17 residues. The trim removed 5 bases at V and 0 bases at J, leaving 9 bases unmatched. The germline CDR1 and CDR2 sequences are SGHAT and FQNNGV. The CDR3 region has the DNA TGTGCCAGCAGCCTAGGGGTAGCGGGGGGCCACCAAGAGACCCAGTACTTC. Translating it yields CASSLGVAGGHQETQYF.

The chain combines TRBV4-1 with TRBJ2-2; D could derive from TRBD1 or TRBD2 (5 bases each). Trimming pared 0 bases from V and 7 bases from J, leaving 9 bases between. The CDR3 contains 14 residues. CDR1 and CDR2 (germline): MGHRA, YSYEKL. Here the CDR3 reads CASSQDEGIGELFF. CDR3 DNA sequence: TGCGCCAGCAGCCAAGACGAGGGGATCGGGGAGCTGTTTTTT.

In its sample, this clonotype was seen a few times. The V gene is TRBV28, the J gene TRBJ1-2; D is uncertain. Germline values: CDR1 MDHEN, CDR2 SYDVKM. Trimming took off 3 bases at V and 2 bases at J, with 7 bases between the two ends. The CDR3 extends over 13 amino acids. CDR3 bases: TGTGCCAGCAGTTTCGGCCAGAACTATGGCTACACCTTC. This gives the protein CASSFGQNYGYTF.

V gene TRBV27 combines with J gene TRBJ1-5, with TRBD1 matching 10 bases. The junction had 7 bases not matched to a gene; V was cut back by 10 bases and J by 7 bases. Germline loops: CDR1 MNHEY, CDR2 SMNVEV (reference sequence). The CDR3 loop spans 13 amino acids. The CDR3 DNA reads as TGTGCCACAAAGGGACAGGGGAACCAGCCCCAGCATTTT. Translation gives CATKGQGNQPQHF.

This clonotype was detected only a few times. This sequence joins TRBV20-1 and TRBJ1-1; the D is unclear. This CDR3 comprises 12 residues. Germline values: CDR1 DFQATT, CDR2 SNEGSKA (reference sequence). V gave up 4 bases and J gave up 6 bases, with 12 bases separating them. CDR3 DNA: TGCAGTGCTACCCCCGCGACACCTGAAGCTTTCTTT. Translating gives CSATPATPEAFF.

This clonotype has only a few counts. V is TRBV28 and J is TRBJ1-1; D ambiguous. CDR3 length: 11 residues. Trimming took off 11 bases at V and 2 bases at J, with 9 bases between the two ends. CDR1 and CDR2 from the germline V gene are MDHEN and SYDVKM. CDR3: CAAADNTEAFF. In DNA form, the CDR3 reads TGTGCCGCAGCGGATAACACTGAAGCTTTCTTT.

This clonotype has ten or more counts. CDR3 sequence reads: CASSLALLSGAGETQYF. CDR3 in DNA: TGCGCCAGCAGCTTGGCCCTTTTGAGCGGAGCCGGGGAGACCCAGTACTTC. The gene calls are TRBV5-1 and TRBJ2-5, with TRBD2 as a possible D gene (5 bases). CDR3 length equals 17 residues. Trimming left V 0 bases short and J 5 bases short, with 20 bases between. CDR1 SGHRS and CDR2 YFSETQ come from the germline V gene. Combining the CDR3 with reference TRBV5-1 and TRBJ2-5 gives the whole variable domain KAGVTQTPRYLIKTRGQQVTLSCSPISGHRSVSWYQQTPGQGLQFLFEYFSETQRNKGNFPGRFSGRQFSNSRSEMNVSTLELGDSALYLCASSLALLSGAGETQYFGPGTRLLVL.